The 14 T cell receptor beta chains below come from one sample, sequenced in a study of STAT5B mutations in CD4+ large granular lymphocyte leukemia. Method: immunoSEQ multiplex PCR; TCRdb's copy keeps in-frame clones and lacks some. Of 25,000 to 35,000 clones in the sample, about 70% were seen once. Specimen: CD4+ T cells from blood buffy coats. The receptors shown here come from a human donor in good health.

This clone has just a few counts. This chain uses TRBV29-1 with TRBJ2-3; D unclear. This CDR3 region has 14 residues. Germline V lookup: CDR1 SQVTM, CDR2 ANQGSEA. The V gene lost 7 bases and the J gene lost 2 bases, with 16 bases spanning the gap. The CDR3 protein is CSAPLFGLTDTQYF. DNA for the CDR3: TGCAGCGCTCCCCTCTTCGGCCTCACAGATACGCAGTATTTT.

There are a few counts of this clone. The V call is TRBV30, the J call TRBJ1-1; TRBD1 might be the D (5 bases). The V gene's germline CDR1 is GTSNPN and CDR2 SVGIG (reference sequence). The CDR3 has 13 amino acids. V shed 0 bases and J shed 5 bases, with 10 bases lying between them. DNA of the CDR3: TGTGCCTGGAGTGTATGGGGGGGTACTGAAGCTTTCTTT. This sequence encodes CAWSVWGGTEAFF.

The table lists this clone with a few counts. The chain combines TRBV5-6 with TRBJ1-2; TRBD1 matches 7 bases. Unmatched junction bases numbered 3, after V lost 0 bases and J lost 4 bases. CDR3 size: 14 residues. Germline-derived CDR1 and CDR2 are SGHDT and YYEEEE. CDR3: CASSLDRGVYGYTF. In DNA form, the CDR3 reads TGTGCCAGCAGCTTGGACAGGGGAGTCTATGGCTACACCTTC.

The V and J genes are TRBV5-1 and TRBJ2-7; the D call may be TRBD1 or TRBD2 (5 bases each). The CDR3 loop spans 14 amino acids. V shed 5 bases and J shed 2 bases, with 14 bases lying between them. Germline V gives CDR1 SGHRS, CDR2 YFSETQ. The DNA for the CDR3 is TGCGCCAGCAGGTGGGGCGCGGGTACCTACGAGCAGTACTTC. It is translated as CASRWGAGTYEQYF.

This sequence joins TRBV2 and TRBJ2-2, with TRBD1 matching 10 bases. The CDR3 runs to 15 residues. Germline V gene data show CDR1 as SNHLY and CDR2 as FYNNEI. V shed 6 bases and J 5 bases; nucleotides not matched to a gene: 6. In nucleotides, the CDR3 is TGTGCCAGCAGACCCCGACAGGGGGCGACCGGGGAGCTGTTTTTT. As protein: CASRPRQGATGELFF.

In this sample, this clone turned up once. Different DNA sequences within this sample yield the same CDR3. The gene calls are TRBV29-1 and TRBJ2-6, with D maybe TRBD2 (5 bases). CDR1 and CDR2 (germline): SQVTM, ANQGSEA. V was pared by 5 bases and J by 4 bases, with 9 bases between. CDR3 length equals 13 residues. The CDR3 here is CSVRGTGANVLTF. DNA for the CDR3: TGCAGCGTTCGGGGAACCGGGGCCAACGTCCTGACTTTC.

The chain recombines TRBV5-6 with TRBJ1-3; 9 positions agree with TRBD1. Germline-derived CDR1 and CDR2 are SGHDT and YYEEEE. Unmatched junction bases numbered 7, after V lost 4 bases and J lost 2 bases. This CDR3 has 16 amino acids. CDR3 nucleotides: TGTGCCAGCAGCCTATACAGGGGGCAGGCTGGAAACACCATATATTTT. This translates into CASSLYRGQAGNTIYF.

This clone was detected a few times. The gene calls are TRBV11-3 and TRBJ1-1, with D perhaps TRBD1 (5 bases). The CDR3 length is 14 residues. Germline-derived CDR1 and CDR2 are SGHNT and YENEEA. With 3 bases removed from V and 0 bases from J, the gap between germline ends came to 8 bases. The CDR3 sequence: CASSLGRLNTEAFF. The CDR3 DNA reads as TGTGCCAGCAGCTTGGGACGGTTGAACACTGAAGCTTTCTTT. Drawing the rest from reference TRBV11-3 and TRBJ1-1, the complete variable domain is EAGVVQSPRYKIIEKKQPVAFWCNPISGHNTLYWYLQNLGQGPELLIRYENEEAVDDSQLPKDRFSAERLKGVDSTLKIQPAELGDSAVYLCASSLGRLNTEAFFGQGTRLTVV.

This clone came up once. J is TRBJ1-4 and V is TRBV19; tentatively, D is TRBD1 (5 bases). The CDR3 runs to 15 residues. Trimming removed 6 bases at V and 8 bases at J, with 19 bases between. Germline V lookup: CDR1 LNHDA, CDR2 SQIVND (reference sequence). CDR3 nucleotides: TGTGCCAGTAGCCCGTTGCGCACAGAGGGGGAAAAACTGTTTTTT. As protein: CASSPLRTEGEKLFF.

The CDR3: CAWSPGLNEKLFF. The CDR3, as DNA: TGTGCCTGGAGTCCGGGACTTAATGAAAAACTGTTTTTT. The rearrangement joins TRBV30 to TRBJ1-4; the D gene is possibly TRBD1 (5 bases). The CDR3 covers 13 residues. CDR1 is GTSNPN, CDR2 SVGIG, per germline (reference sequence). Trimming took 2 bases from V and 4 from J, leaving 8 bases between them.

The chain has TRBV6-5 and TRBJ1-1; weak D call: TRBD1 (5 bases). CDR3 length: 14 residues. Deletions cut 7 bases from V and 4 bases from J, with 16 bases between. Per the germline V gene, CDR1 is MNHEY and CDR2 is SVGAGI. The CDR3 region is CASTQGRAGTEAFF. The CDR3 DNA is TGTGCCAGCACCCAAGGCAGGGCGGGCACTGAAGCTTTCTTT.

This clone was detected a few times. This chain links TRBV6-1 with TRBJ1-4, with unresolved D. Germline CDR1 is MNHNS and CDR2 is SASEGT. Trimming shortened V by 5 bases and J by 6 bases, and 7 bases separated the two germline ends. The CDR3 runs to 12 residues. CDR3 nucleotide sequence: TGTGCCAGCAGTAACCGTCATGAAAAACTGTTTTTT. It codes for CASSNRHEKLFF.

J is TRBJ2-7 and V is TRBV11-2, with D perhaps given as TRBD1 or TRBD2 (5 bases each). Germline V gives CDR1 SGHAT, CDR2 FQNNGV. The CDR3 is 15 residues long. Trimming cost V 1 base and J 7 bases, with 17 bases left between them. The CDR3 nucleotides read TGTGCCAGCAGCTTAGCAGCGTGGGGCCGGGGTGAGCAGTACTTC. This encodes CASSLAAWGRGEQYF.

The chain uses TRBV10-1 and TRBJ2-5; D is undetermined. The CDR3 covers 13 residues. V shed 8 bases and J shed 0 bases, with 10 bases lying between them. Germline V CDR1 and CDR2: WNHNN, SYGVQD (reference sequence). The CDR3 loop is CASRASYQETQYF. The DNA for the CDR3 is TGCGCCAGCCGGGCCTCATACCAAGAGACCCAGTACTTC.